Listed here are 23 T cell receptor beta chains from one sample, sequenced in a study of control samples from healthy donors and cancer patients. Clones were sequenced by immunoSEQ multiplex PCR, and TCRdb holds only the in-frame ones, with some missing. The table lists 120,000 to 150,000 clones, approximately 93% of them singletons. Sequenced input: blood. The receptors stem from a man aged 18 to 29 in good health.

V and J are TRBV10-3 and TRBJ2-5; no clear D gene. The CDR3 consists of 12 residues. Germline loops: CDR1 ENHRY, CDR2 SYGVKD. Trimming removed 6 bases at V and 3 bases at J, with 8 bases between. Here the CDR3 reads CAISDGKETQYF. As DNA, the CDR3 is TGTGCCATCAGCGACGGTAAAGAGACCCAGTACTTC.

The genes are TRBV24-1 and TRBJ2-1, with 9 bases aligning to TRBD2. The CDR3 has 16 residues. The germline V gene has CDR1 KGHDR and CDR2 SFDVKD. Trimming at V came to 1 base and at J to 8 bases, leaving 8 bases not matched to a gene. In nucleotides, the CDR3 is TGTGCCACCAGTGATTTCGCGGGAGGGCCAGGCTATGAGCAGTTCTTC. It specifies CATSDFAGGPGYEQFF.

DNA for the CDR3: TGCGCCAGCAGCTCGAACGCGGGACAGGGCTATGGCTACACCTTC. It yields the protein CASSSNAGQGYGYTF. The chain combines TRBV5-1 with TRBJ1-2; TRBD1 agrees at 9 bases. Germline assignment: CDR1 SGHRS and CDR2 YFSETQ. With V trimmed by 3 bases and J by 4 bases, 7 bases remained unmatched. This CDR3 spans 15 amino acids.

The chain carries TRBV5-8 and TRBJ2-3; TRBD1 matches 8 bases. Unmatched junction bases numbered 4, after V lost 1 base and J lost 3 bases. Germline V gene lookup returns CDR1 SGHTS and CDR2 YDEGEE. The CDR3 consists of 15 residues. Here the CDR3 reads CASSLRGQGTDTQYF. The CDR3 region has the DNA TGTGCCAGCAGCTTGCGTGGACAGGGTACAGATACGCAGTATTTT.

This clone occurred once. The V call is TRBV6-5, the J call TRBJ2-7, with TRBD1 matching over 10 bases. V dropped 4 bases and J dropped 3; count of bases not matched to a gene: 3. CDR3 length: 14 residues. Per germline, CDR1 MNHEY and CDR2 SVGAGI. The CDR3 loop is CASSWDRGRYEQYF. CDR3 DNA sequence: TGTGCCAGCAGTTGGGACAGGGGCCGCTACGAGCAGTACTTC.

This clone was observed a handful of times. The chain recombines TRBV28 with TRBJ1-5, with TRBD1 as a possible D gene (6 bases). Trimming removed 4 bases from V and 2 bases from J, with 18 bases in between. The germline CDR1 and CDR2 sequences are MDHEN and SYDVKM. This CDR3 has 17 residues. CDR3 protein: CASSWEGDSQGNQPQHF. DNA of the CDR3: TGTGCCAGCAGTTGGGAGGGGGACTCCCAGGGCAATCAGCCCCAGCATTTT.

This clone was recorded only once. The CDR3 DNA is TGTGCCAGCAGCTTATCCTCGGAGAGGGAATGGACCTACGAGCAGTACTTC. This encodes CASSLSSEREWTYEQYF. This chain links TRBV7-8 with TRBJ2-7, with D tentatively TRBD2 (5 bases). Deletions cut 2 bases from V and 2 bases from J, with 19 bases between. The CDR3 is 17 residues long. CDR1 and CDR2 from the germline V gene are SGHVS and FQNEAQ. The full variable domain, in which reference TRBV7-8 and TRBJ2-7 provide the parts outside the CDR3, is GAGVSQSPRYKVAKRGQDVALRCDPISGHVSLFWYQQALGQGPEFLTYFQNEAQLDKSGLPSDRFFAERPEGSVSTLKIQRTQQEDSAVYLCASSLSSEREWTYEQYFGPGTRLTVT.

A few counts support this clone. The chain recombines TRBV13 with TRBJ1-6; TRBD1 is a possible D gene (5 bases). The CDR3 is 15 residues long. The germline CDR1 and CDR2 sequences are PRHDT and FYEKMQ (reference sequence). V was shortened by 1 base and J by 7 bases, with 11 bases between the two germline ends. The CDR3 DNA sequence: TGTGCCAGCAGCTTAGATCAGGGAGGAAATTCACCCCTCCACTTT. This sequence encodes CASSLDQGGNSPLHF.

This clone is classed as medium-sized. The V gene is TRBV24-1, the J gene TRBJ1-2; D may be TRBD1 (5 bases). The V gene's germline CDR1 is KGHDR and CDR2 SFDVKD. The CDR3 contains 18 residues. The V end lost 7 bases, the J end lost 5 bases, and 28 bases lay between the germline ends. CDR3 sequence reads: CATSPGEQGLGPWYGYTF. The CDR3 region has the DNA TGTGCCACCAGCCCCGGAGAGCAGGGCCTAGGACCATGGTATGGCTACACCTTC.

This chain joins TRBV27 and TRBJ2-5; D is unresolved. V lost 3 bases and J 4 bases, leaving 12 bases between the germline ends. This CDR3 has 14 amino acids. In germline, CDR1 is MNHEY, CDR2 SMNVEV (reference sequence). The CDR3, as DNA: TGTGCCAGCAGTTTCCGCAGTCTGGGAGAGACCCAGTACTTC. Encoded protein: CASSFRSLGETQYF.

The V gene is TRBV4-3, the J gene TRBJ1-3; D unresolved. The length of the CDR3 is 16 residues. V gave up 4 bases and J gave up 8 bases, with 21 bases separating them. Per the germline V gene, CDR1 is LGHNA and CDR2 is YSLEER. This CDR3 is CASSLLKTGQADTIYF. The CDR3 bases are TGCGCCAGCAGCCTTCTAAAAACCGGGCAAGCAGACACCATATATTTT.

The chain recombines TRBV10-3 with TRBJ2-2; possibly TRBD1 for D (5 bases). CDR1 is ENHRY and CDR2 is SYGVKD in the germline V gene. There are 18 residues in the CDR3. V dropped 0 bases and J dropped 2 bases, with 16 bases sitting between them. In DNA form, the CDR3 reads TGTGCCATCAGTGAGTCACGGCAGGGTGGAACCAACACCGGGGAGCTGTTTTTT. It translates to CAISESRQGGTNTGELFF.

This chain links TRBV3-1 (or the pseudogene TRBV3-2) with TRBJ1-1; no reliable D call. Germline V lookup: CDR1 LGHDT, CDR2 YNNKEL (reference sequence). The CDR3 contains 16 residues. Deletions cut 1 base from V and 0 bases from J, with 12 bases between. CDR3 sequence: CASSQGLEGVNTEAFF. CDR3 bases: TGTGCCAGCAGCCAAGGGCTTGAGGGAGTGAACACTGAAGCTTTCTTT.

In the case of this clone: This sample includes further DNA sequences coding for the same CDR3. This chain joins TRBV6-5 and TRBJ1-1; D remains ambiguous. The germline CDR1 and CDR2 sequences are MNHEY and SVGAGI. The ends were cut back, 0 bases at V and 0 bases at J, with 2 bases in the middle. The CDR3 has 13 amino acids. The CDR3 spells CASSYSLNTEAFF. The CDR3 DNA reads TGTGCCAGCAGTTACTCTTTGAACACTGAAGCTTTCTTT.

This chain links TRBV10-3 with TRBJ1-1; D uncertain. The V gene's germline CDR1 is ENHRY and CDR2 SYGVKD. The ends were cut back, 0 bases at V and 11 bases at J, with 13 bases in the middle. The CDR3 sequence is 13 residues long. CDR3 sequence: CAISESLSLGAFF. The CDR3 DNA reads TGTGCCATCAGTGAGTCGCTTTCCCTGGGGGCTTTCTTT.

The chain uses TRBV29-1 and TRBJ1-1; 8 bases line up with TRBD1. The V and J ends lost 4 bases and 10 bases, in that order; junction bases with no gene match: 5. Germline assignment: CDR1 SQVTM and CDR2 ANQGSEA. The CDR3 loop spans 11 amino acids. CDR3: CSVVQGAGAFF. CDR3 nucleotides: TGCAGCGTTGTGCAGGGGGCGGGAGCTTTCTTT.

The CDR3: CASSHRQGLETQYF. The CDR3 region has the DNA TGTGCCAGCAGCCATCGTCAGGGGCTGGAGACCCAGTACTTC. V and J are TRBV3-1 (or the pseudogene TRBV3-2) and TRBJ2-5; a possible D gene is TRBD1 (6 bases). The CDR3 is made up of 14 amino acids. Per the germline V gene, CDR1 is LGHDT and CDR2 is YNNKEL (reference sequence). Between the trimmed V and J ends, which lost 3 bases and 5 bases, there was a span of 13 bases.

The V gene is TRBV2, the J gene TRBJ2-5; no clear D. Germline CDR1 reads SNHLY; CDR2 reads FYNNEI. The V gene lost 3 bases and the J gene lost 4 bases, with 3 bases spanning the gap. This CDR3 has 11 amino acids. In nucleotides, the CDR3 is TGTGCCAGCAGTGAGACAGAGACCCAGTACTTC. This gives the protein CASSETETQYF.

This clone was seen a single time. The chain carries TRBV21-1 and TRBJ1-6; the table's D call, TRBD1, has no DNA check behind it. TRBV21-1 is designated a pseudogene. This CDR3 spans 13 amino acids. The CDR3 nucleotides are TGTGGGGGACGCCAACAGGGACCTTCACCCCTCCACTTT. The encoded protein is CGGRQQGPSPLHF.

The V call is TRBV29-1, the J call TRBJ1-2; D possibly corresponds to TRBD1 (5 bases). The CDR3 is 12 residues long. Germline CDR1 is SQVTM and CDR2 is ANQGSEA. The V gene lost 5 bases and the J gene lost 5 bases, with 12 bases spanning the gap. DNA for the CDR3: TGCAGCGTTTTTGGGGCCCCTTATGGCTACACCTTC. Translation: CSVFGAPYGYTF.

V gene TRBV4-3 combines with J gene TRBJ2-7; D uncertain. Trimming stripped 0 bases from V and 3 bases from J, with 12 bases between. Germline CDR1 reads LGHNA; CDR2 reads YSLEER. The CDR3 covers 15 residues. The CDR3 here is CASSQDLRSGYEQYF. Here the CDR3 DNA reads TGCGCCAGCAGCCAAGATCTCCGCTCTGGCTACGAGCAGTACTTC.

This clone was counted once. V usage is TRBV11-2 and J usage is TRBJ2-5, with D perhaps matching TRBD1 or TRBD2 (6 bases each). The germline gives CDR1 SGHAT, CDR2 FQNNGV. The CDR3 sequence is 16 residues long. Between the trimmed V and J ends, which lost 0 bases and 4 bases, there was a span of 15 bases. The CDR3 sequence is CASSLDRGVVGETQYF. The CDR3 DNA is TGTGCCAGCAGCTTAGATAGGGGGGTAGTAGGAGAGACCCAGTACTTC.

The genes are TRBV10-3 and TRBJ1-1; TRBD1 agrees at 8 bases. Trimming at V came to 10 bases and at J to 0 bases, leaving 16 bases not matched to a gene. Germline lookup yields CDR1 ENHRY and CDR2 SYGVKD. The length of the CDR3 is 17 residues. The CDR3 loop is CASRADRGLWMNTEAFF. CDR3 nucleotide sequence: TGTGCCAGCAGGGCCGACAGGGGATTGTGGATGAACACTGAAGCTTTCTTT.